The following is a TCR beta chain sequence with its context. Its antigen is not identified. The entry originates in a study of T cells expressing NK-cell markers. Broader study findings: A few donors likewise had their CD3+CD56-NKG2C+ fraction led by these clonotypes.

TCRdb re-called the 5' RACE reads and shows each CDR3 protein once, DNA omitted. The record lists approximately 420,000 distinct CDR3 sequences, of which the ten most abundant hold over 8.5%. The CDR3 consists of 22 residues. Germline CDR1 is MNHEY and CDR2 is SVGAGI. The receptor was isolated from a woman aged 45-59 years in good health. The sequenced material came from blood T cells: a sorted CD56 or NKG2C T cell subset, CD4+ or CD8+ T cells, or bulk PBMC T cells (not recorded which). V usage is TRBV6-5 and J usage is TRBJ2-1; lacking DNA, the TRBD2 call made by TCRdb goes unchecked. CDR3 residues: CASSYDRPLWGTAGVTYNEQFF.